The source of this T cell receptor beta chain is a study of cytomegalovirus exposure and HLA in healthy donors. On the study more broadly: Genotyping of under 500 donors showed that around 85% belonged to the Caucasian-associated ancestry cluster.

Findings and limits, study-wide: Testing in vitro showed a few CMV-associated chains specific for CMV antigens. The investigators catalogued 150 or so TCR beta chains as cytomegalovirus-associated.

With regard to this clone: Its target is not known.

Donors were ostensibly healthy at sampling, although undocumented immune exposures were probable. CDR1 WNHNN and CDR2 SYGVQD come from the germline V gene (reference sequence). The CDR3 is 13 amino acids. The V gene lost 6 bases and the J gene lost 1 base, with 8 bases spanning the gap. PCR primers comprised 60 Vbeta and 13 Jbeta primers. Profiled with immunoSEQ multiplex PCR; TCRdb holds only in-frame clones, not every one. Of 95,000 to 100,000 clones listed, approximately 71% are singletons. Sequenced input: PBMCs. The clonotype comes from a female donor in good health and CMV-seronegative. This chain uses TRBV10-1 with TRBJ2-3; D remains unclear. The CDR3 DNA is TGCGCCAGCAGCCCCCCTCGCACAGATACGCAGTATTTT. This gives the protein CASSPPRTDTQYF.